The rows below give T cell receptor beta chains drawn from one sample of a study of OX40 agonist ivuxolimab in advanced cancers. Sequencing was performed with immunoSEQ multiplex PCR; in TCRdb, only in-frame clones are kept and a portion is missing. Of roughly 28,000 clones in the sample, approximately 84% were seen once. The material sequenced was CD4+ or CD8+ T cells sorted from blood, taken in a trial of the OX40 agonist ivuxolimab. The receptor source for this set is an adult with an advanced solid tumor such as melanoma, head and neck, liver or kidney cancer. CDR3s include the opening cysteine and the closing phenylalanine or tryptophan. The D gene is left open where the match is weak. Clone size is shown for a subset of rows, as once, few, many or a class of expanded clone.

cdr3_nt cdr3_aa j_call d_call v_call clone_size
TGTGCCAGCAGTTTCCCAGGGGTGGTCGAGCAGTACTTC CASSFPGVVEQYF TRBJ2-7 - TRBV28 once
TGTGCCAGCAGCCGCTGGATGAACACTGAAGCTTTCTTT CASSRWMNTEAFF TRBJ1-1 - TRBV6-5 -
TGCGCCAGCAGCTTCTGCAATCAGCCCCAGCATTTT CASSFCNQPQHF TRBJ1-5 - TRBV5-1 -
TGTGCCAGCAGCTTTAGCTCTTACGAGCAGTACTTC CASSFSSYEQYF TRBJ2-7 - TRBV7-9 -
TGTGCCAGCAGTTTGTGGGACAGGGATCAGCCCCAGCATTTT CASSLWDRDQPQHF TRBJ1-5 TRBD1 TRBV28 few
TGTGCCAGCAGCACCACCGGGGGCGAGAAGAGCGGGACTAGGCTCAATGAGCAGTTCTTC CASSTTGGEKSGTRLNEQFF TRBJ2-1 - TRBV21-1 -
TGTGCCAGCAGTGCCCCCGGGACTAGCGGGACCACAGATACGCAGTATTTT CASSAPGTSGTTDTQYF TRBJ2-3 TRBD2 TRBV27 once
TGTGCCAGCAGTTACAGTTTTAACACTGAAGCTTTCTTT CASSYSFNTEAFF TRBJ1-1 - TRBV6-5 -
TGTGCCAGCAGCCTAAGGACAGGTTTCTACGAGCAGTACTTC CASSLRTGFYEQYF TRBJ2-7 TRBD1 TRBV13 -
TGTGCCAGCAGTGAAACCCTGAGCTCCTATAATTCACCCCTCCACTTT CASSETLSSYNSPLHF TRBJ1-6 - TRBV2 -
TGTGCCAGCAGCTTAGATCCGGGCGGCTACGAGCAGTACTTC CASSLDPGGYEQYF TRBJ2-7 - TRBV11-2 -
TGTGCCAGCAGTTGGGACAGCCGGGCTGTTGAAGCTTTCTTT CASSWDSRAVEAFF TRBJ1-1 TRBD1 TRBV27 -
TGCGCCAGCACCTTGCTGGGAGGTACGGGAGAGACCCAGTACTTC CASTLLGGTGETQYF TRBJ2-5 - TRBV5-1 -